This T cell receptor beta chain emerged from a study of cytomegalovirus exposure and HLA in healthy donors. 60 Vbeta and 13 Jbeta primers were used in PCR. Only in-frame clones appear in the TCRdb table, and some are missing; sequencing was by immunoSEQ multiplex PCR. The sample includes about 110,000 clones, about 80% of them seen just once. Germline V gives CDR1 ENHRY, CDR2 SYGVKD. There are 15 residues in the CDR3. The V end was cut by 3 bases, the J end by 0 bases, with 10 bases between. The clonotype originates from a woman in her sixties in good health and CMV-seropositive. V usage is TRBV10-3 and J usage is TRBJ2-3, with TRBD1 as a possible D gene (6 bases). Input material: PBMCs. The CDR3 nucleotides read TGTGCCATCAGTGAAGTGGGGGCTAGCACAGATACGCAGTATTTT. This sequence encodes CAISEVGASTDTQYF.